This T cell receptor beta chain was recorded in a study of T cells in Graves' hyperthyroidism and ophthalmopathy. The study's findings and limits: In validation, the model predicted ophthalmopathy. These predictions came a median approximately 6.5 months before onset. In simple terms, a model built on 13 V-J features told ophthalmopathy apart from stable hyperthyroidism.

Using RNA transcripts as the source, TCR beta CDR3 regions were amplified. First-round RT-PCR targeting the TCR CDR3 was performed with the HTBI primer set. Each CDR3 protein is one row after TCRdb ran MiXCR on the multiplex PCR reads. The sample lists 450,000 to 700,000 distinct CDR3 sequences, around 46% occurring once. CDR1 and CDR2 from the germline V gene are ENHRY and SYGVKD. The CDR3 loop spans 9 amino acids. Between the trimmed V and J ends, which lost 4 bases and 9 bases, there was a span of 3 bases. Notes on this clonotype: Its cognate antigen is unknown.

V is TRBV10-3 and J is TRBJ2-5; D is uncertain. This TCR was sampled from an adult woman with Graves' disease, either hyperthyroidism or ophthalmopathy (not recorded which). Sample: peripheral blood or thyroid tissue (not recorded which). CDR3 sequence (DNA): TGTGCCATCAGTGGGGCCCAGTACTTC. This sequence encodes CAISGAQYF.